The 10 T cell receptor beta chains reported below all come from one sample, sequenced in a study of shared clonotypes between healthy human individuals (dated by TCRdb to 2020 to 2022). Libraries were prepared through the immunoSEQ multiplex PCR assay. In its TCRdb copy, this immuneACCESS table keeps in-frame sequences only and misses some clones. Where compared with another copy, unresolved V genes explain less than half of these, and the others have no known cause. Here the sample has some 2,500,000 clones; about 90% occur a single time. Of the sample, 0.3% to 0.45% falls within the top ten clones. The source material was naive CD4+ T cells from PBMCs. The sample's cell subset or site label, decoded: CD45RA+ positively selected. The receptors come from a young man in good health. Some clones in this sample may be carry-over from other donors' samples.

The V and J genes are TRBV2 and TRBJ2-1; TRBD2 matches 7 bases. With V trimmed by 3 bases and J by 0 bases, 2 bases remained unmatched. Germline V lookup: CDR1 SNHLY, CDR2 FYNNEI. The CDR3 is made up of 15 amino acids. CDR3 amino acids: CASSDGGSSYNEQFF. The CDR3 DNA follows: TGTGCCAGCAGTGACGGCGGGAGCTCCTACAATGAGCAGTTCTTC. The entire variable domain, with the rest obtained from reference TRBV2 and TRBJ2-1, is as follows: EPEVTQTPSHQVTQMGQEVILRCVPISNHLYFYWYRQILGQKVEFLVSFYNNEISEKSEIFDDQFSVERPDGSNFTLKIRSTKLEDSAMYFCASSDGGSSYNEQFFGPGTRLTVL.

This chain connects TRBV5-1 to TRBJ2-3, with a possible D match to TRBD2 (6 bases). The CDR3 consists of 13 residues. Trimming left V 4 bases short and J 10 bases short, with 16 bases between. Germline V CDR1 and CDR2: SGHRS, YFSETQ. CDR3 bases: TGCGCCAGCAGCCTTTACGTGGGGGGTTCGCAGTATTTT. Encoded protein: CASSLYVGGSQYF.

This chain uses TRBV5-6 with TRBJ2-1; D unclear. The CDR3 is 13 residues long. The germline gives CDR1 SGHDT, CDR2 YYEEEE. Deletions cut 0 bases from V and 6 bases from J, with 7 bases between. The CDR3 is CASSLDSTNEQFF. CDR3 nucleotide sequence: TGTGCCAGCAGCTTGGATTCGACCAATGAGCAGTTCTTC.

V is TRBV6-5 and J is TRBJ1-1, with D unresolved. This CDR3 spans 15 amino acids. V was trimmed by 4 bases and J by 1 base, leaving 13 bases between them. Germline V gives CDR1 MNHEY, CDR2 SVGAGI. This CDR3 reads CASSFNAPENTEAFF. In nucleotides, the CDR3 is TGTGCCAGCAGTTTCAACGCCCCAGAGAACACTGAAGCTTTCTTT.

The CDR3 sequence: CASSWETHGYTF. Here the CDR3 DNA reads TGTGCCAGCAGTTGGGAGACACATGGCTACACCTTC. J is TRBJ1-2 and V is TRBV28; no reliable D call. CDR1 MDHEN and CDR2 SYDVKM come from the germline V gene. V was trimmed by 4 bases and J by 6 bases, leaving 9 bases between them. The CDR3 runs to 12 residues.

This chain connects TRBV27 to TRBJ2-1; no clear D. V lost 6 bases and J lost 9, with 15 bases in between. CDR1 and CDR2 from the germline V gene are MNHEY and SMNVEV (reference sequence). There are 13 residues in the CDR3. The CDR3 region has the DNA TGTGCCAGCAGCTGGGTCCCTTGGGGTGAGCAGTTCTTC. Translating gives CASSWVPWGEQFF.

The chain is built from TRBV2 and TRBJ1-5, with D possibly being TRBD1 (5 bases). This CDR3 has 15 amino acids. Germline V CDR1 and CDR2: SNHLY, FYNNEI. V was trimmed by 2 bases and J by 2 bases, leaving 10 bases between them. CDR3 protein: CASSEQGFGNQPQHF. In DNA form, the CDR3 reads TGTGCCAGCAGTGAACAGGGCTTCGGCAATCAGCCCCAGCATTTT. Combining the CDR3 with reference TRBV2 and TRBJ1-5 gives the whole variable domain EPEVTQTPSHQVTQMGQEVILRCVPISNHLYFYWYRQILGQKVEFLVSFYNNEISEKSEIFDDQFSVERPDGSNFTLKIRSTKLEDSAMYFCASSEQGFGNQPQHFGDGTRLSIL.

The chain recombines TRBV29-1 with TRBJ2-1; the match to TRBD1 covers 8 bases. The V gene end was trimmed by 6 bases and the J gene end by 6 bases; junction bases not matched to a gene: 10. The V gene's germline CDR1 is SQVTM and CDR2 ANQGSEA. This CDR3 is 14 amino acids long. This CDR3 reads CSVPTDRDFNEQFF. The CDR3 DNA reads TGCAGCGTACCAACGGACAGGGATTTCAATGAGCAGTTCTTC.

This clone was detected only once. The chain has TRBV10-3 and TRBJ2-7; 9 bases agree with TRBD2. V was pared by 0 bases and J by 4 bases, with 4 bases of the junction left unmatched. Germline V lookup: CDR1 ENHRY, CDR2 SYGVKD. The CDR3 length is 15 residues. CDR3 sequence (DNA): TGTGCCATCAGTGAGTCTAGCGGGAGCGGGTACGAGCAGTACTTC. Translated: CAISESSGSGYEQYF.

The CDR3 DNA reads TGTGCCAGCAGCTTAGACGGGAGGAATCAGCCCCAGCATTTT. Translating gives CASSLDGRNQPQHF. The gene calls are TRBV7-8 and TRBJ1-5; D is uncertain. The length of the CDR3 is 14 residues. Germline CDR1 SGHVS, CDR2 FQNEAQ. With 1 base removed from V and 4 bases from J, the gap between germline ends came to 8 bases.